What follows are 8 T cell receptor beta chains derived from one specimen sequenced in a study of T-cell memory formation after mild COVID-19 (dated by TCRdb to about 2021). Library method: 5' RACE. Sequencing was carried out with an Illumina NovaSeq 6000. TCRdb redid the processing of the public reads, applying fastp at Q25 and MiXCR, and retained in-frame beta chains. Entries are consolidated by CDR3 protein sequence, retaining the most common genes and DNA. Recorded for this sample are about 190,000 distinct CDR3 sequences; about 17% of them occurred a single time. Clones ranked in the top ten supply 2.4% of the sample. Sequencing was performed on PBMCs or a T cell subset sorted from them (not recorded which). These receptors all stem from an adult woman who had mild COVID-19 (a few samples of this study predate the infection). The sample titles of this study are shuffled in the database, so cell type and time point are left out; the donor was told from shared clones.

This chain connects TRBV19 to TRBJ1-5; D remains unclear. Germline values: CDR1 LNHDA, CDR2 SQIVND (reference sequence). V was cut by 9 bases and J by 0 bases, with 12 bases left in between. The CDR3 extends over 14 amino acids. The CDR3 is CASDRVYSNQPQHF. CDR3 nucleotides: TGTGCCAGCGATCGGGTTTATAGCAATCAGCCCCAGCATTTT. Full variable domain (outside the CDR3, taken from reference TRBV19 and TRBJ1-5): DGGITQSPKYLFRKEGQNVTLSCEQNLNHDAMYWYRQDPGQGLRLIYYSQIVNDFQKGDIAEGYSVSREKKESFPLTVTSAQKNPTAFYLCASDRVYSNQPQHFGDGTRLSIL.

This clonotype was counted a few times. The J gene is TRBJ2-2, the V gene TRBV7-6; 11 bases fit TRBD2. This CDR3 is 19 amino acids long. Germline loops: CDR1 SGHVS, CDR2 FNYEAQ. V shed 5 bases and J 1 base; nucleotides not matched to a gene: 12. CDR3 residues: CASSLWATGTSGNTGELFF. The CDR3 DNA reads as TGTGCCAGCAGCCTATGGGCGACCGGGACTAGCGGGAACACCGGGGAGCTGTTTTTT.

This sequence joins TRBV5-4 and TRBJ2-2; D is possibly TRBD1 or TRBD2 (5 bases each). The germline V gene has CDR1 SGHNT and CDR2 YYREEE (reference sequence). The CDR3 length is 16 residues. The ends were cut back, 1 base at V and 5 bases at J, with 15 bases in the middle. CDR3 sequence: CASSLKGTEKTGELFF. CDR3 coding DNA: TGTGCCAGCAGCTTGAAGGGGACGGAAAAGACCGGGGAGCTGTTTTTT.

This clonotype came up once. This chain uses TRBV20-1 with TRBJ2-3, with 15 bases lining up with TRBD2. Losses at the gene ends were 5 bases for V and 6 bases for J; bases not matched to a gene: 12. The CDR3 contains 17 residues. Germline V gene data show CDR1 as DFQATT and CDR2 as SNEGSKA (reference sequence). CDR3 protein: CSAQGWGLAGGRDTQYF. The CDR3 bases are TGCAGTGCTCAGGGCTGGGGACTAGCGGGGGGTCGGGATACGCAGTATTTT.

On this clonotype: Compared with germline, one end of the junction differs, possibly owing to a read error. V is TRBV5-4 and J is TRBJ1-3; D gene unclear. The germline V gene encodes CDR1 SGHNT and CDR2 YYREEE (reference sequence). This CDR3 comprises 15 residues. The CDR3 protein is CASSLGATPGNTIYF. The CDR3 nucleotides are TGTGCCAGCAGCTTGGGCGCGACACCTGGGAACACCATATATTTT. Filled out from reference TRBV5-4 and TRBJ1-3, the complete variable domain reads ETGVTQSPTHLIKTRGQQVTLRCSSQSGHNTVSWYQQALGQGPQFIFQYYREEENGRGNFPPRFSGLQFPNYSSELNVNALELDDSALYLCASSLGATPGNTIYFGEGSWLTVV.

This clonotype was detected only a few times. Here the CDR3 reads CATSDFGSNYGYTF. Here the CDR3 DNA reads TGTGCCACCAGTGATTTCGGATCTAACTATGGCTACACCTTC. The genes are TRBV24-1 and TRBJ1-2; D is ambiguous. This CDR3 region has 14 residues. V gave up 1 base and J gave up 0 bases, with 5 bases separating them. CDR1 and CDR2 from the germline V gene are KGHDR and SFDVKD.

Only a few counts were recorded for this clonotype. DNA for the CDR3: TGTGCCAGCAGTTCCGGGACAGGCCACTATGGCTACACCTTC. It encodes CASSSGTGHYGYTF. The rearrangement links TRBV12-3 or TRBV12-4 to TRBJ1-2, with 8 bases identical to TRBD1. The CDR3 has 14 residues. V shed 4 bases and J 3 bases; nucleotides not matched to a gene: 4.

This clonotype was counted many times. The CDR3 protein is CASSPAGTGQYEQYF. The CDR3 DNA reads as TGTGCCAGCAGTCCGGCCGGGACAGGACAGTACGAGCAGTACTTC. The rearrangement links TRBV12-3 or TRBV12-4 to TRBJ2-7; 8 bases map to TRBD1. Trimming took 5 bases from V and 4 from J; bases not matched to a gene: 10. CDR3 length: 15 amino acids.